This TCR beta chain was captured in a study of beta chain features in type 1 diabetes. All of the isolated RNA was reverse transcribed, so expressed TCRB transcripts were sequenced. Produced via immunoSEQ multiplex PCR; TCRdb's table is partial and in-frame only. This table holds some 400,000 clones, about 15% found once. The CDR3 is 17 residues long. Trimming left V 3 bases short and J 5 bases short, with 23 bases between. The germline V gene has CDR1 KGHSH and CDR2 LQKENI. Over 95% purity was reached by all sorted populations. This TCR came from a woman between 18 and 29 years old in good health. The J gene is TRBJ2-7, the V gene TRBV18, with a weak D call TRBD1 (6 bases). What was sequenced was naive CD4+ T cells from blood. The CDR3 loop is CASSPRSTQGIRDEQYF. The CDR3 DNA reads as TGTGCCAGCTCACCCCGATCCACACAGGGTATCCGGGACGAGCAGTACTTC.